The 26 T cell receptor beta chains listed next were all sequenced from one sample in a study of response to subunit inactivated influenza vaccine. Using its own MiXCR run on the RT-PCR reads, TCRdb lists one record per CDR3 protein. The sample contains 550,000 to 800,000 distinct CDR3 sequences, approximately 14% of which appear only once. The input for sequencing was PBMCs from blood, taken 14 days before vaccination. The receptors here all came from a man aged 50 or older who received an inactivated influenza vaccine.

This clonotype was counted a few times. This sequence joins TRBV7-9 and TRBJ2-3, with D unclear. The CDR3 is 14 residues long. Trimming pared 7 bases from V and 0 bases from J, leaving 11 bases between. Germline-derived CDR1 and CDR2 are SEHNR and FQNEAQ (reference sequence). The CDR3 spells CASTIGTSTDTQYF. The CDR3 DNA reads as TGTGCCAGCACGATCGGAACTAGCACAGATACGCAGTATTTT.

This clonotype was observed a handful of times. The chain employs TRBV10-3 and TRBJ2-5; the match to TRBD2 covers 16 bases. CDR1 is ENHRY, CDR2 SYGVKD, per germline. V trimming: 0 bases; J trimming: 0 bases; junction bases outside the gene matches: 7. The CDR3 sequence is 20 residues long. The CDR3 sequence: CAISESIGTSGRDYQETQYF. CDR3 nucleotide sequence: TGTGCCATCAGTGAGTCCATTGGGACTAGCGGGAGGGATTACCAAGAGACCCAGTACTTC.

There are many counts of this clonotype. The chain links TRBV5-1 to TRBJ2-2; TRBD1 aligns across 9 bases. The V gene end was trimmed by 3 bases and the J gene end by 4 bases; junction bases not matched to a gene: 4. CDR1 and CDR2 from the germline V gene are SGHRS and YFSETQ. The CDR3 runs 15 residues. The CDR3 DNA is TGCGCCAGCAGCTGGGGACAGGGCGGCACCGGGGAGCTGTTTTTT. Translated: CASSWGQGGTGELFF.

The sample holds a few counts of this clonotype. The CDR3 spells CASSLGTTTKQFF. CDR3 nucleotide sequence: TGTGCCAGCAGCTTAGGGACTACGACAAAGCAGTTCTTC. This chain joins TRBV7-3 and TRBJ2-1; TRBD2 aligns across 7 bases. The CDR3 sequence is 13 residues long. The germline gives CDR1 SGHTA, CDR2 FQGTGA. J was trimmed by 11 bases and V by 2 bases; bases with no gene match: 6.

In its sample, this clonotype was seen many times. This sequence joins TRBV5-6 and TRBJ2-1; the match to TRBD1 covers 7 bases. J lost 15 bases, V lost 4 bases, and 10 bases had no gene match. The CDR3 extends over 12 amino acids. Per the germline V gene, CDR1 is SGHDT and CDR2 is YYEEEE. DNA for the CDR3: TGTGCCAGCAGCCGGGCGAGGGGGCCGCCGTTCTTC. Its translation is CASSRARGPPFF. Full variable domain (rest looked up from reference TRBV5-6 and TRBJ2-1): DAGVTQSPTHLIKTRGQQVTLRCSPKSGHDTVSWYQQALGQGPQFIFQYYEEEERQRGNFPDRFSGHQFPNYSSELNVNALLLGDSALYLCASSRARGPPFFGPGTRLTVL.

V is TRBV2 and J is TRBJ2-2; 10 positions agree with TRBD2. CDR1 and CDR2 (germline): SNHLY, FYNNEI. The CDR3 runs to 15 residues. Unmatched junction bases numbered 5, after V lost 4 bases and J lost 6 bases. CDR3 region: CASSVMGTSAGELFF. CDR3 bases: TGTGCCAGCAGTGTAATGGGGACTAGCGCCGGGGAGCTGTTTTTT.

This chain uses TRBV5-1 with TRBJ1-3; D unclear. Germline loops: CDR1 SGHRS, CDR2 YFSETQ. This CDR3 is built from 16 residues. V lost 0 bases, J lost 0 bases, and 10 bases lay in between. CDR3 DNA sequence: TGCGCCAGCAGCTTGGATACCCAACTCTCTGGAAACACCATATATTTT. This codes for CASSLDTQLSGNTIYF.

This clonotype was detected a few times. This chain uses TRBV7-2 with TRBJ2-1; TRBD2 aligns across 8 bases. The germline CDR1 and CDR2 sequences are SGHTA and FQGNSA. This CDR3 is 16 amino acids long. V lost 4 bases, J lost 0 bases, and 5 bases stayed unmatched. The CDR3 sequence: CASSSQRGSSYNEQFF. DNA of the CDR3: TGTGCCAGCAGCTCCCAGCGGGGGAGCTCCTACAATGAGCAGTTCTTC. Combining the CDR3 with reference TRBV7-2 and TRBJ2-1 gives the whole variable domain GAGVSQSPSNKVTEKGKDVELRCDPISGHTALYWYRQSLGQGLEFLIYFQGNSAPDKSGLPSDRFSAERTGGSVSTLTIQRTQQEDSAVYLCASSSQRGSSYNEQFFGPGTRLTVL.

CDR3 protein: CASSLAIDRNAYEQYF. DNA of the CDR3: TGTGCCAGCAGCTTAGCTATTGACAGGAATGCCTACGAGCAGTACTTC. The chain combines TRBV7-6 with TRBJ2-7; TRBD1 might be the D (6 bases). The length of the CDR3 is 16 residues. Trimming took 0 bases from V and 2 from J, leaving 14 bases between them. Germline CDR1 reads SGHVS; CDR2 reads FNYEAQ.

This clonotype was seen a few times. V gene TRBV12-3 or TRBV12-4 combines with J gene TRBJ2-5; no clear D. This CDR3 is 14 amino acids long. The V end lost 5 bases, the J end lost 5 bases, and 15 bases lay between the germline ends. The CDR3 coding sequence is TGTGCCAGCAGTCCTGGAGAGCTCCGGGAGACCCAGTACTTC. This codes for CASSPGELRETQYF.

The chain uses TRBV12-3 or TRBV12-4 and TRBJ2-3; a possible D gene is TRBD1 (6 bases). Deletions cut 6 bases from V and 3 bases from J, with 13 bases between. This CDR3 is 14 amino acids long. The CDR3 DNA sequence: TGTGCCAGCAGCCCCAGGGGTTGGACAGATACGCAGTATTTT. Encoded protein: CASSPRGWTDTQYF.

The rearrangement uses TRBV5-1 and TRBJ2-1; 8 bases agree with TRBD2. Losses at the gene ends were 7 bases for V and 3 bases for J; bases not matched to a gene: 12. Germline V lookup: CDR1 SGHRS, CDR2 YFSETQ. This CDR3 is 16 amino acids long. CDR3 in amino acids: CASGDPLAGVYNEQFF. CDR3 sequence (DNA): TGCGCCAGCGGGGACCCGCTAGCGGGCGTCTACAATGAGCAGTTCTTC.

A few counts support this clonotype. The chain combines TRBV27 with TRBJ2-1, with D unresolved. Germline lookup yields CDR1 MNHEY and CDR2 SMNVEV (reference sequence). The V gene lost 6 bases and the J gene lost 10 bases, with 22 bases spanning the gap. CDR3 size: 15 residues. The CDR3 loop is CASSPRSGLRLEQFF. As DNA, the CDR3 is TGTGCCAGCAGCCCCCGGTCTGGTTTGCGGCTGGAGCAGTTCTTC.

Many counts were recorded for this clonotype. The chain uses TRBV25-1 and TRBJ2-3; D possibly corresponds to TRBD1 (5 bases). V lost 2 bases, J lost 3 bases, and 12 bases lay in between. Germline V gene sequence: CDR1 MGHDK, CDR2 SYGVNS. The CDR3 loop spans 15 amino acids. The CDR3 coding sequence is TGTGCCAGCAGTGAAAAAGACAGCCCGACAGATACGCAGTATTTT. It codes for CASSEKDSPTDTQYF.

The CDR3: CSVGGAESSYEQYF. CDR3 DNA: TGCAGCGTTGGGGGAGCGGAGAGCTCCTACGAGCAGTACTTC. This chain uses TRBV29-1 with TRBJ2-7, with a weak D call TRBD2 (5 bases). Germline CDR1 is SQVTM and CDR2 is ANQGSEA. Trimming stripped 4 bases from V and 0 bases from J, with 13 bases between. The length of the CDR3 is 14 residues.

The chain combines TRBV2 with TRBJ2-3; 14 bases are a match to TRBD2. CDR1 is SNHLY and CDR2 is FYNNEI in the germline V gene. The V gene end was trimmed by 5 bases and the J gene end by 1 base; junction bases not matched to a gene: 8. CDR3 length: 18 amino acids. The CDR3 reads CASSSERLAGGRTDTQYF. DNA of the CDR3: TGTGCCAGCAGTTCCGAGAGACTAGCGGGGGGGCGCACAGATACGCAGTATTTT.

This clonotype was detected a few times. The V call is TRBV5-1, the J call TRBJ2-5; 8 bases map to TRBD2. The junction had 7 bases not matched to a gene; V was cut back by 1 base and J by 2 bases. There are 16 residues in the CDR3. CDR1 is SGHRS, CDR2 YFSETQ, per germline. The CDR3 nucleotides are TGCGCCAGCAGCTTGACTAGCGGATACCAGCAAGAGACCCAGTACTTC. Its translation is CASSLTSGYQQETQYF.

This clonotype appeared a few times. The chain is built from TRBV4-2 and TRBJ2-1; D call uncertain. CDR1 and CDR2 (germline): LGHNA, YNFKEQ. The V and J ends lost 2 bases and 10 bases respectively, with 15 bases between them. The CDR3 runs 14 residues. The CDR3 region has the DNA TGTGCCAGCAGCCAAAGCTGGGGAAAGAAGGAGCAGTTCTTC. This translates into CASSQSWGKKEQFF.

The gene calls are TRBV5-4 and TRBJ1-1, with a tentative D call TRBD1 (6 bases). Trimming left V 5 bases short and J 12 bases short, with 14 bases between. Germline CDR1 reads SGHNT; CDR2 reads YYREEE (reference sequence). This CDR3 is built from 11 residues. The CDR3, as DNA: TGTGCCAGCAGAGGCAGGGGTCTGCCTTTCTTT. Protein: CASRGRGLPFF. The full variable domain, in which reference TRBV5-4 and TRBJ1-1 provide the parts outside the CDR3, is ETGVTQSPTHLIKTRGQQVTLRCSSQSGHNTVSWYQQALGQGPQFIFQYYREEENGRGNFPPRFSGLQFPNYSSELNVNALELDDSALYLCASRGRGLPFFGQGTRLTVV.

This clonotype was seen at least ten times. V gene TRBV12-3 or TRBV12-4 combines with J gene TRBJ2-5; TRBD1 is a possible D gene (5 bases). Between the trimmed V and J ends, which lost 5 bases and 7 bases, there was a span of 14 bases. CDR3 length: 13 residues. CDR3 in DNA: TGTGCCAGCAGTGACTTCCCTAGGGGGACCCAGTACTTC. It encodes CASSDFPRGTQYF.

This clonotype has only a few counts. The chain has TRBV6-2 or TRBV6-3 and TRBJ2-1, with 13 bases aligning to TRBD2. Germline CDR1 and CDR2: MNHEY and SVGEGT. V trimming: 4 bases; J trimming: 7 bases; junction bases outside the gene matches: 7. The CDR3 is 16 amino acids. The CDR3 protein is CASSSWTSGRVNEQFF. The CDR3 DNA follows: TGTGCCAGCAGTTCCTGGACTAGCGGGAGAGTAAATGAGCAGTTCTTC.

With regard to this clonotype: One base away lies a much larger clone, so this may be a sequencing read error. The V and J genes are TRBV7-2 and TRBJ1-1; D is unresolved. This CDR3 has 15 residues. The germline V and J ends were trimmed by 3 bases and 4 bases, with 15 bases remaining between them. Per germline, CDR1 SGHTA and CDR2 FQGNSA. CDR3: CASSFWASQITEAFF. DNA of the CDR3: TGTGCCAGCAGCTTTTGGGCCAGCCAAATCACTGAAGCTTTCTTT.

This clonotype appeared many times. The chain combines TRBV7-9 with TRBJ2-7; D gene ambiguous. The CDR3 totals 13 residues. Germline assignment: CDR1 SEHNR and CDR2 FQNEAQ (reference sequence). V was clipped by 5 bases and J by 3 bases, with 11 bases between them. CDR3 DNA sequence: TGTGCCAGCAGCCCAAAAGGCATCTACGAGCAGTACTTC. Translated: CASSPKGIYEQYF. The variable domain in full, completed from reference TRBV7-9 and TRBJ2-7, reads DTGVSQNPRHKITKRGQNVTFRCDPISEHNRLYWYRQTLGQGPEFLTYFQNEAQLEKSRLLSDRFSAERPKGSFSTLEIQRTEQGDSAMYLCASSPKGIYEQYFGPGTRLTVT.

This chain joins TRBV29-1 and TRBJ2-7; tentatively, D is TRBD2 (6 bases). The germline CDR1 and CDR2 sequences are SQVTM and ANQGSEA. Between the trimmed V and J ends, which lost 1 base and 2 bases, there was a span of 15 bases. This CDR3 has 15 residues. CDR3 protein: CSVEAEYRGTYEQYF. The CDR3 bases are TGCAGCGTTGAAGCTGAGTACCGGGGGACCTACGAGCAGTACTTC.

The CDR3 nucleotides read TGCGCCAGCAGCCCCCATTGGGGTTCCTACGAGCAGTACTTC. As protein: CASSPHWGSYEQYF. J is TRBJ2-7 and V is TRBV5-1; D is unresolved. V was clipped by 4 bases and J by 1 base, with 12 bases between them. The CDR3 has 14 residues. CDR1 is SGHRS and CDR2 is YFSETQ in the germline V gene.

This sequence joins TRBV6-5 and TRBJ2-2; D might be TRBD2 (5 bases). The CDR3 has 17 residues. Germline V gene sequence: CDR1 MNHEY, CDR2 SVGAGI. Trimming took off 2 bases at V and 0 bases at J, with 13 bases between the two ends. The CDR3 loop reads CASSYEGQPTNTGELFF. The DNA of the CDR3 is TGTGCCAGCAGTTACGAGGGCCAGCCCACGAACACCGGGGAGCTGTTTTTT.